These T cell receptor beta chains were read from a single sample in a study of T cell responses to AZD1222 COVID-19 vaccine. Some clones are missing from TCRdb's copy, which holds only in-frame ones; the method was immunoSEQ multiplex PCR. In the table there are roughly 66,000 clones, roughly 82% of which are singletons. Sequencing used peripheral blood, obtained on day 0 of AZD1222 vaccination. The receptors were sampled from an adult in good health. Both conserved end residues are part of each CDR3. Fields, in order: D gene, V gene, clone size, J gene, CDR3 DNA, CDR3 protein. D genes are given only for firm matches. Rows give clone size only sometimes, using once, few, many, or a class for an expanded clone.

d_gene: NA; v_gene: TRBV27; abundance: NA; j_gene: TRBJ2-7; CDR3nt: TGTGCCAGCAAAGGAGGGACATATGCCTACGAGCAGTACTTC; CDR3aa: CASKGGTYAYEQYF
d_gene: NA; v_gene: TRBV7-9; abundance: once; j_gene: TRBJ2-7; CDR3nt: TGTGCCAGCAGCAGATGGGACGGCTACGAGCAGTACTTC; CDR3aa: CASSRWDGYEQYF
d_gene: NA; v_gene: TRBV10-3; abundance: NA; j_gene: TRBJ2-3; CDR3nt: TGTGCCATCAGTGAGTCCGTAACTATCCCATCAGATACGCAGTATTTT; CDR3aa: CAISESVTIPSDTQYF
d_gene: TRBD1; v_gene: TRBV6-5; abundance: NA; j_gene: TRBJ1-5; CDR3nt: TGTGCCAGCAGTAAGGGGGCACATCAGCCCCAGCATTTT; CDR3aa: CASSKGAHQPQHF
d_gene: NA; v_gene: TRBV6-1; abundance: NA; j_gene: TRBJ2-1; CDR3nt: TGTGCCAGCAGTGATCCCGGGGGTGCCACCGCGAGGAATGAGCAGTTCTTC; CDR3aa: CASSDPGGATARNEQFF
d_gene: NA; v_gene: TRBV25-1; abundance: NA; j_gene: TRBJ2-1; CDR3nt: TGTGCCAGCAGTGCGACAGGATACAATGAGCAGTTCTTC; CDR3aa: CASSATGYNEQFF
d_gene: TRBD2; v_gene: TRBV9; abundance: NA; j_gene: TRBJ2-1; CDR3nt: TGTGCCAGCAGCGTAGAATTAGCGGGGGCCTTCGGTGAGCAGTTCTTC; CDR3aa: CASSVELAGAFGEQFF
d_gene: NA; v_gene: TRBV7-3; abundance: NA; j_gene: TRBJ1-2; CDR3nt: TGTGCCAGCAGCTTAAATCCGGGGGCGGACTATGGCTACACCTTC; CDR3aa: CASSLNPGADYGYTF
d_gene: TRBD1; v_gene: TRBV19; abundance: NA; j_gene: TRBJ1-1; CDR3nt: TGTGCCAGTAGCAGGAGGACAGGGGGTATGAACACTGAAGCTTTCTTT; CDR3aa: CASSRRTGGMNTEAFF
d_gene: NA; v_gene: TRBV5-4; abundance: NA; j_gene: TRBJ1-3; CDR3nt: TGTGCCAGCAGCCCCGGTGGAAACACCATATATTTT; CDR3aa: CASSPGGNTIYF
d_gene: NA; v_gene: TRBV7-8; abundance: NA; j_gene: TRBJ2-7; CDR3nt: TGTGCCAGCAGGGAAAACTCCTACGAGCAGTACTTC; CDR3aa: CASRENSYEQYF
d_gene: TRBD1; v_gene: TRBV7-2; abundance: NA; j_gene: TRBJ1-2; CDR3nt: TGTGCCAGCAGCTACCGATCAGACAGGGACTCCTATGGCTACACCTTC; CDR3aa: CASSYRSDRDSYGYTF
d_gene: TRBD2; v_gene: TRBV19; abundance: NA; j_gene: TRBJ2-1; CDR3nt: TGTGCCAGTAGTCCGGGACTAGCGGGGGAGCAGTTCTTC; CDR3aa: CASSPGLAGEQFF
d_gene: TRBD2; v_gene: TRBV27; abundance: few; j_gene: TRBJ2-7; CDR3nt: TGTGCCAGCAGTTTAACGGGGGGGTCCGAGCAGTACTTC; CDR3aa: CASSLTGGSEQYF
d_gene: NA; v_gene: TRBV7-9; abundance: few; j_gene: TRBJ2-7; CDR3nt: TGTGCCTCAATTGCAGGCGACTCCTACGAGCAGTACTTC; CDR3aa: CASIAGDSYEQYF
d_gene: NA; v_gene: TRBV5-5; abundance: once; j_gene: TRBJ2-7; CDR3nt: TGTGCCAGCACAGTGGGACTCGGCTTCGGGGAGCAGTACTTC; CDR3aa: CASTVGLGFGEQYF
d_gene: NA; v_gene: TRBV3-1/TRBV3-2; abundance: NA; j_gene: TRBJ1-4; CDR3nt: TGTGCCAGCAGCCAGGGGTTAAGTGAAAAACTGTTTTTT; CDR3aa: CASSQGLSEKLFF
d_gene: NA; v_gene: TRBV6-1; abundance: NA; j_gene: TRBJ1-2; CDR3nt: TGTGCCAGCAGTGAAACGGAGGGGAACTATGGCTACACCTTC; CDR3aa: CASSETEGNYGYTF
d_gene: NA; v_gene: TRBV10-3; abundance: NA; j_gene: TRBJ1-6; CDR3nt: TGTGCCATCAGTGAGTCTGGGCAGGATCGATCACCCCTCCACTTT; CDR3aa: CAISESGQDRSPLHF
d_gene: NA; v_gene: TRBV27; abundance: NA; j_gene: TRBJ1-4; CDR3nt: TGTGCCAGCAAACTGACGGCGGCTAATGAAAAACTGTTTTTT; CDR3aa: CASKLTAANEKLFF